Following are 5 T cell receptor beta chains from one sample sequenced in a study of PD-1 blockade in classical Hodgkin lymphoma. The assay was immunoSEQ multiplex PCR, and TCRdb's table has in-frame clones only and misses some. Here the sample spans some 20,000 clones, around 84% being singletons. As to time point: cycle 4 day 1 (C4D1), after 6 weeks of nivolumab. Autologous stem cell transplantation was followed by relapse in every patient, and brentuximab vedotin exposure varied. The sequenced sample was peripheral blood mononuclear cells (PBMCs), obtained before the fourth cycle of nivolumab. The receptors derive from a human donor with classical Hodgkin lymphoma.

The CDR3 DNA is TGTGCCAGTAGTATGCGTCGCGGGGGGGCCGGCACAGATACGCAGTATTTT. Protein sequence: CASSMRRGGAGTDTQYF. The chain has TRBV19 and TRBJ2-3; 9 bases line up with TRBD2. The germline gives CDR1 LNHDA, CDR2 SQIVND (reference sequence). Trimming took 3 bases from V and 1 from J; bases not matched to a gene: 8. This CDR3 has 17 amino acids.

The chain couples TRBV6-5 to TRBJ2-2; D remains ambiguous. The CDR3 is made up of 14 amino acids. Trimming pared 3 bases from V and 4 bases from J, leaving 9 bases between. Germline loops: CDR1 MNHEY, CDR2 SVGAGI. As DNA, the CDR3 is TGTGCCAGCAGTTATGGTAGTAGCACCGGGGAGCTGTTTTTT. Its protein product is CASSYGSSTGELFF.

This clone was counted a single time. This chain uses TRBV19 with TRBJ1-3, with a weak D call TRBD1 (6 bases). Germline V gene data show CDR1 as LNHDA and CDR2 as SQIVND (reference sequence). The germline V and J ends were trimmed by 4 bases and 4 bases, with 11 bases remaining between them. CDR3 length equals 14 residues. In nucleotides, the CDR3 is TGTGCCAGTAGTAGAGGGGGGCCAGGAAACACCATATATTTT. The encoded protein is CASSRGGPGNTIYF.

The gene calls are TRBV6-6 and TRBJ1-1, with 9 bases matching TRBD1. The germline V gene has CDR1 MNHNY and CDR2 SVGAGI (reference sequence). V lost 8 bases and J lost 5; bases outside the gene matches: 3. This CDR3 is 12 amino acids long. CDR3 protein: CASRGTGTEAFF. CDR3 DNA: TGTGCCAGCCGAGGGACAGGGACTGAAGCTTTCTTT.

This chain uses TRBV28 with TRBJ1-6, with D possibly matching TRBD1 (5 bases). This CDR3 spans 19 amino acids. The germline V gene has CDR1 MDHEN and CDR2 SYDVKM. Trimming took 4 bases from V and 0 from J, leaving 19 bases between them. The CDR3 DNA reads TGTGCCAGCAGTTACCTTGGTAGGGACCTTAGCTCCTATAATTCACCCCTCCACTTT. It translates to CASSYLGRDLSSYNSPLHF.